This TCR beta chain was identified in a study of blood T cell repertoires in COVID-19. The overall study: Acute-phase and convalescent COVID-19 samples originated in the United States, Italy and Spain.

The protocol was immunoSEQ multiplex PCR, while the TCRdb copy is restricted to in-frame clones and leaves out a portion. The table shows 90,000 or so clones, with around 90% occurring only once. CDR3 size: 13 residues. V lost 8 bases and J 5 bases, leaving 14 bases between the germline ends. Sequenced material: peripheral blood. The sequence came from a human donor with active COVID-19. The donor label of this sample is uncertain. The V gene is TRBV23-1, the J gene TRBJ2-3; tentatively, D is TRBD2 (6 bases). Being an ORF, TRBV23-1 has a function that is uncertain. This CDR3 reads CASPGGVQDTQYF. Written as DNA, the CDR3 is TGCGCCAGCCCTGGAGGGGTGCAAGATACGCAGTATTTT.